This T cell receptor beta chain stems from a study of response to subunit inactivated influenza vaccine. Study-level results: Only a handful of new T cells, the authors suggested, are recruited with each seasonal influenza vaccination.

Comment on this clonotype: The antigen remains unidentified.

TCRdb used MiXCR to reprocess the RT-PCR reads, holding one entry per CDR3 protein. Of about 700,000 distinct CDR3 sequences listed, roughly 13% were seen once; the top ten hold around 7%. This material consisted of PBMCs from blood, taken around two weeks before vaccination. The TCR sequence derives from a man aged 45 to 65 who received an inactivated influenza vaccine.

The CDR3 DNA reads TGTGCCAGCTGTTTGAGGGGGCCGGGAACTGAAGCTTTCTTT. Translated: CASCLRGPGTEAFF. This chain connects TRBV6-2 or TRBV6-3 to TRBJ1-1; 7 bases are a match to TRBD1. CDR3 length: 14 amino acids. V dropped 8 bases and J dropped 5; count of bases not matched to a gene: 11. Germline V lookup: CDR1 MNHEY, CDR2 SVGEGT.